This T cell receptor (beta chain) was retrieved from a study of blood T cells in healthy people across ages. The germline V gene encodes CDR1 SEHNR and CDR2 FQNEAQ (reference sequence). This CDR3 comprises 16 residues. J gave up 2 bases and V 4 bases, and 7 bases lay outside the gene matches. A sample-barcoded 5' primer and a J-beta primer mix were used in a second PCR of roughly 6 to 11 cycles. TCRdb reprocessed the 5' RACE reads with MiXCR, giving one entry per CDR3 protein. The top ten clones hold about 3.3% of a sample with around 520,000 distinct CDR3 sequences, 27% of them seen once. The sample was also reused in another study, on T cells of mothers and their children. That paper notes: Evidence of persistent microchimeric T cell clones was absent.

The source is a boy aged 2 to 10 in good health. J is TRBJ2-3 and V is TRBV7-9, with 9 positions matching TRBD1. The sequenced material came from blood. The CDR3 DNA reads as TGTGCCAGCAGCTCCAGACAGGGGGTTCACACAGATACGCAGTATTTT. It yields the protein CASSSRQGVHTDTQYF. Full variable domain (rest looked up from reference TRBV7-9 and TRBJ2-3): DTGVSQNPRHKITKRGQNVTFRCDPISEHNRLYWYRQTLGQGPEFLTYFQNEAQLEKSRLLSDRFSAERPKGSFSTLEIQRTEQGDSAMYLCASSSRQGVHTDTQYFGPGTRLTVL.